One sample yielded the 16 T cell receptor beta chains listed below, sequenced in a study of blood T cell repertoires in COVID-19. Profiled with immunoSEQ multiplex PCR; TCRdb holds only in-frame clones, not every one. The sample has about 210,000 clones; about 89% are singletons. Material: peripheral blood. The receptor set was obtained from a woman in her forties with acute or convalescent COVID-19.

The chain combines TRBV2 with TRBJ2-7, with 9 nucleotides matching TRBD1. CDR3 length equals 14 residues. Looked up from germline, CDR1 is SNHLY and CDR2 is FYNNEI. V dropped 7 bases and J dropped 9; count of bases not matched to a gene: 13. CDR3 sequence: CASNRRGTGLVQYV. The CDR3 DNA follows: TGTGCCAGCAATCGTCGAGGGACAGGGCTGGTGCAGTACGTC.

The chain recombines TRBV15 with TRBJ2-7; D is possibly TRBD1 (7 bases). Trimming cost V 2 bases and J 1 base, with 24 bases left between them. Looked up from germline, CDR1 is LNHNV and CDR2 is YYDKDF (reference sequence). CDR3 size: 19 residues. The CDR3 reads CATSRRRGLRSPGSYEQYV. As DNA, the CDR3 is TGTGCCACCAGCAGAAGGAGGGGGCTTCGGTCCCCGGGATCCTACGAGCAGTACGTC.

The rearrangement joins TRBV9 to TRBJ2-3, with TRBD2 matching 12 bases. CDR1 SGDLS and CDR2 YYNGEE come from the germline V gene. This CDR3 spans 18 amino acids. Losses at the gene ends were 4 bases for V and 1 base for J; bases not matched to a gene: 10. The CDR3 spells CASSPTSGGLRGTDTQYF. CDR3 bases: TGTGCCAGCAGCCCGACTAGCGGGGGACTTCGGGGCACAGATACGCAGTATTTT.

The chain is built from TRBV4-1 and TRBJ1-2; D uncertain. CDR3 length: 15 amino acids. The germline CDR1 and CDR2 sequences are MGHRA and YSYEKL. The V and J ends lost 0 bases and 4 bases respectively, with 12 bases between them. The DNA of the CDR3 is TGCGCCAGCAGCCAAGATGAGGGCCGTGGCTATGGCTACACCTTC. Protein sequence: CASSQDEGRGYGYTF.

V gene TRBV5-5 combines with J gene TRBJ2-1, with 7 nucleotides matching TRBD1. This CDR3 has 17 amino acids. Germline V CDR1 and CDR2: SGHKS, YYEKEE (reference sequence). J was trimmed by 0 bases and V by 3 bases; bases with no gene match: 9. CDR3 nucleotides: TGTGCCAGCAGCTGGGACAGCCAAAAAACCTCCTACAATGAGCAGTTCTTC. It codes for CASSWDSQKTSYNEQFF.

The chain is built from TRBV6-6 and TRBJ1-4; 7 bases are shared with TRBD1. Germline CDR1 reads MNHNY; CDR2 reads SVGAGI (reference sequence). The CDR3 extends over 13 amino acids. Losses at the gene ends were 6 bases for V and 4 bases for J; bases not matched to a gene: 2. In DNA form, the CDR3 reads TGTGCCAGCAGAACAGGGGATAATGAAAAACTGTTTTTT. Protein sequence: CASRTGDNEKLFF.

V and J are TRBV6-5 and TRBJ2-1; TRBD1 matches at 9 bases. Germline CDR1 is MNHEY and CDR2 is SVGAGI. V lost 5 bases and J lost 9; bases outside the gene matches: 11. The CDR3 totals 15 residues. The CDR3 spells CASSLRDRVAAEQFF. CDR3 nucleotides: TGTGCCAGCAGTCTCCGGGACAGGGTAGCTGCTGAGCAGTTCTTC.

As to this clone: The identical CDR3 is also encoded by other nucleotide sequences in the sample. The rearrangement links TRBV14 to TRBJ1-1; weak D call: TRBD1 (5 bases). Between the trimmed V and J ends, which lost 4 bases and 1 base, there was a span of 7 bases. The CDR3 runs 13 residues. Germline V gives CDR1 SGHDN, CDR2 FVKESK. In nucleotides, the CDR3 is TGTGCCAGCAGCCTAGACAGGAACACTGAAGCTTTCTTT. It encodes CASSLDRNTEAFF.

This clone was seen more than once but under ten times. This chain connects TRBV11-2 to TRBJ1-2; D ambiguous. The V gene's germline CDR1 is SGHAT and CDR2 FQNNGV. The germline V and J ends were trimmed by 3 bases and 10 bases, with 21 bases remaining between them. The CDR3 length is 15 residues. CDR3 protein: CASSFTDSGTVDYTF. CDR3 bases: TGTGCCAGCAGCTTTACCGACTCCGGTACGGTGGACTACACCTTC.

This clone was found a few times. V gene TRBV7-9 combines with J gene TRBJ1-6; the match to TRBD1 covers 8 bases. The trim removed 5 bases at V and 7 bases at J, leaving 4 bases unmatched. The CDR3 is 14 amino acids. Germline assignment: CDR1 SEHNR and CDR2 FQNEAQ (reference sequence). CDR3 protein: CASSRTGTNSPLHF. In DNA, the CDR3 is TGTGCCAGCAGCCGGACAGGGACGAATTCACCCCTCCACTTT.

The chain links TRBV7-2 to TRBJ1-6; TRBD1 aligns across 9 bases. Trimming removed 3 bases from V and 7 bases from J; junction bases left unmatched: 4. From germline, CDR1 is SGHTA and CDR2 FQGNSA. CDR3 length equals 15 residues. In DNA form, the CDR3 reads TGTGCCAGCAGCTTGGCGGGACAGGGCAATTCACCCCTCCACTTT. It is translated as CASSLAGQGNSPLHF.

J is TRBJ2-5 and V is TRBV5-1; D is ambiguous. V was pared by 3 bases and J by 2 bases, with 2 bases between. This CDR3 spans 11 amino acids. The V gene's germline CDR1 is SGHRS and CDR2 YFSETQ. This CDR3 is CASSSQETQYF. The CDR3 DNA is TGCGCCAGCAGCTCACAAGAGACCCAGTACTTC.

J is TRBJ2-2 and V is TRBV12-3 or TRBV12-4; D remains ambiguous. This CDR3 contains 13 residues. The ends were cut back, 1 base at V and 5 bases at J, with 5 bases in the middle. The CDR3 sequence is CASSLGETGELFF. The CDR3 nucleotides are TGTGCCAGCAGTTTAGGAGAGACCGGGGAGCTGTTTTTT.

The V call is TRBV4-1, the J call TRBJ1-1; possible D gene TRBD1, 5 bases. Germline-derived CDR1 and CDR2 are MGHRA and YSYEKL. This CDR3 spans 14 amino acids. V lost 0 bases and J lost 5, with 10 bases in between. For the CDR3, the DNA is TGCGCCAGCAGCCAAGATGCGGGGCGGACTGAAGCTTTCTTT. Residues: CASSQDAGRTEAFF.

This clone came up many times. The chain uses TRBV13 and TRBJ2-3, with 9 bases lining up with TRBD2. Germline V gene lookup returns CDR1 PRHDT and CDR2 FYEKMQ (reference sequence). V gave up 5 bases and J gave up 1 base; unmatched junction bases: 1. The CDR3 runs 14 residues. This chain's CDR3 is CASSVAGGTDTQYF. Here the CDR3 DNA reads TGTGCCAGCAGCGTAGCGGGGGGCACAGATACGCAGTATTTT.

The chain employs TRBV6-4 and TRBJ2-5, with 11 bases fitting TRBD2. This CDR3 is built from 15 residues. V lost 0 bases, J lost 5 bases, and 2 bases stayed unmatched. CDR1 MRHNA and CDR2 SNTAGT come from the germline V gene. This CDR3 is CASSDSTSGDETQYF. The CDR3 DNA reads TGTGCCAGCAGTGACTCGACTAGCGGGGATGAGACCCAGTACTTC.